This TCR beta chain was observed in a study of regulatory T cells in long-lasting Graves disease. According to the study, TCR beta libraries were built with iRepertoire HTBI primers and CDR3-region Arm-PCR. TCRdb ran MiXCR on the multiplex PCR reads and lists one entry per CDR3 protein. The sample yields hundreds of thousands of distinct CDR3 sequences, roughly 12% seen once. Time point given: newly diagnosed GD, antithyroid drugs for less than 3 months. RNA from PBMCs was the source of the TCR library. CDR1 is LNHDA, CDR2 SQIVND, per germline (reference sequence). Losses at the gene ends were 3 bases for V and 6 bases for J; bases not matched to a gene: 5. The CDR3 is made up of 15 amino acids. This clonotype was counted ten times or more. This same sample was also part of a study on T cells in Graves' hyperthyroidism and ophthalmopathy.

J is TRBJ2-7 and V is TRBV19; 13 bases align to TRBD2. This sequence was found in a man aged 25 to 45 with Graves disease. This specimen was peripheral blood mononuclear cells (PBMCs), taken at new diagnosis, from a patient treated with antithyroid drugs. The CDR3 DNA reads TGTGCCAGTAGTATCGGACTAGCGGGAGTTGGCGAGCAGTACTTC. It yields the protein CASSIGLAGVGEQYF.